The clone carrying this TCR beta chain was recorded once. Its antigen is currently unknown. The data stem from a study of T cells in localized non-small cell lung cancer. Study-wide points: Heterogeneity stays possible, as sequencing covered only one tumor region. Across samples, adjacent lung featured a median around 55 of the top 100 tumor clones. The greatest T cell clonality was found in uninvolved adjacent lung (higher than in tumor).

This table comes from immunoSEQ multiplex PCR, and its TCRdb copy is limited to in-frame clones, with some not included. Of roughly 70,000 clones listed, 70% to 90% are singletons. Per germline, CDR1 SGHRS and CDR2 YFSETQ. This CDR3 region has 14 residues. Trimming at V came to 4 bases and at J to 5 bases, leaving 3 bases not matched to a gene. The sequencing here drew on peripheral blood, taken before any cancer treatment. The TCR was taken from a male donor at least 60 years old with stage III squamous cell lung carcinoma. The chain joins TRBV5-1 to TRBJ2-1, with TRBD1 matching 10 bases. The CDR3 region has the DNA TGCGCCAGCAGCCCCGGGACAGGGGACAATGAGCAGTTCTTC. Translating gives CASSPGTGDNEQFF.